These T cell receptor beta chains were read from a single sample in a study of shared clonotypes between healthy human individuals. Data came from immunoSEQ multiplex PCR; TCRdb stores just in-frame clones and leaves some out. The sample includes about 1.1 million clones, roughly 74% of them seen just once. Sequenced sample: memory CD4+ T cells from PBMCs. These receptors all stem from a man aged 18 to 30 in good health. Some clones in this sample may be carry-over from other donors' samples. Each CDR3 is given with its conserved first and last residue. Fields, in order: J gene, V gene, CDR3 protein.

j_gene: TRBJ2-1
v_gene: TRBV5-6
CDR3aa: CASSLGVAGPNEQFF

j_gene: TRBJ1-2
v_gene: TRBV4-3
CDR3aa: CASSQNRGQGYTF

j_gene: TRBJ2-5
v_gene: TRBV5-1
CDR3aa: CASSFQETQYF

j_gene: TRBJ2-1
v_gene: TRBV6-6
CDR3aa: CASTGGGRAYNEQFF

j_gene: TRBJ2-5
v_gene: TRBV7-9
CDR3aa: CASSSGTVEEETQYF

j_gene: TRBJ1-1
v_gene: TRBV5-1
CDR3aa: CASSLTPDRGRTEAFF

j_gene: TRBJ1-3
v_gene: TRBV7-6
CDR3aa: CASSLGGSSSGNTIYF

j_gene: TRBJ1-5
v_gene: TRBV6-5
CDR3aa: CASSRRTGSNQPQHF

j_gene: TRBJ2-1
v_gene: TRBV4-1
CDR3aa: CASSPGQGRNEQFF

j_gene: TRBJ1-2
v_gene: TRBV5-6
CDR3aa: CASSPWWEDGYTF

j_gene: TRBJ2-3
v_gene: TRBV5-1
CDR3aa: CASSQKTSGSITDTQYF

j_gene: TRBJ1-5
v_gene: TRBV28
CDR3aa: CASSSPTGTGVVGQPQHF

j_gene: TRBJ2-5
v_gene: TRBV10-3
CDR3aa: CAISGTDRLDPETQYF

j_gene: TRBJ2-5
v_gene: TRBV7-8
CDR3aa: CASSLFTTTKETQYF

j_gene: TRBJ2-7
v_gene: TRBV11-2
CDR3aa: CASSTLAARGNEQYF

j_gene: TRBJ1-1
v_gene: TRBV7-9
CDR3aa: CASSARTETEAFF

j_gene: TRBJ2-4
v_gene: TRBV19
CDR3aa: CASSRNAKNIQYF

j_gene: TRBJ1-2
v_gene: TRBV4-1
CDR3aa: CASSQAFVQGYGYTF

j_gene: TRBJ2-3
v_gene: TRBV4-2
CDR3aa: CASSQSQDTQYF

j_gene: TRBJ2-2
v_gene: TRBV9
CDR3aa: CASSVVGTGELFF

j_gene: TRBJ2-4
v_gene: TRBV7-2
CDR3aa: CASSPPGGNIQYF

j_gene: TRBJ1-2
v_gene: TRBV5-1
CDR3aa: CASSLVVGGADYGYTF

j_gene: TRBJ2-2
v_gene: TRBV2
CDR3aa: CASSGLAGPTWGTGELFF

j_gene: TRBJ1-1
v_gene: TRBV5-1
CDR3aa: CASSLDRLGNTEAFF

j_gene: TRBJ2-1
v_gene: TRBV11-3
CDR3aa: CASSLRVTQKGPNEQFF

j_gene: TRBJ1-5
v_gene: TRBV9
CDR3aa: CASSAGNSNQPQHF

j_gene: TRBJ1-5
v_gene: TRBV7-9
CDR3aa: CASSLGSNRGDQPQHF

j_gene: TRBJ1-2
v_gene: TRBV6-1
CDR3aa: CASTSRGGNYGYTF

j_gene: TRBJ1-5
v_gene: TRBV19
CDR3aa: CASTPDRGNQPQHF

j_gene: TRBJ1-2
v_gene: TRBV18
CDR3aa: CASSRTGEANYGYTF

j_gene: TRBJ2-3
v_gene: TRBV9
CDR3aa: CASSVTGVSTDTQYF

j_gene: TRBJ2-7
v_gene: TRBV20-1
CDR3aa: CSAQDGYEQYF

j_gene: TRBJ2-5
v_gene: TRBV7-2
CDR3aa: CASSPGIVILQETQYF

j_gene: TRBJ1-5
v_gene: TRBV28
CDR3aa: CASRGAGRRNQPQHF

j_gene: TRBJ1-1
v_gene: TRBV19
CDR3aa: CASSIGQGVTEAFF

j_gene: TRBJ2-4
v_gene: TRBV29-1
CDR3aa: CSVVTGGRGNIQYF

j_gene: TRBJ2-3
v_gene: TRBV28
CDR3aa: CASSLILAGGTDTQYF

j_gene: TRBJ2-2
v_gene: TRBV10-3
CDR3aa: CAISRTETNTGELFF

j_gene: TRBJ2-1
v_gene: TRBV6-1
CDR3aa: CASSEGTGPNEQFF

j_gene: TRBJ2-7
v_gene: TRBV6-1
CDR3aa: CASSGAGSSYEQYF

j_gene: TRBJ2-7
v_gene: TRBV4-2
CDR3aa: CASSQEGTRPEQYF

j_gene: TRBJ2-4
v_gene: TRBV5-6
CDR3aa: CASSLGPTQNIQYF

j_gene: TRBJ2-3
v_gene: TRBV29-1
CDR3aa: CSVASLAGAFADTQYF

j_gene: TRBJ2-2
v_gene: TRBV25-1
CDR3aa: CASREVRQGETGELFF

j_gene: TRBJ2-5
v_gene: TRBV29-1
CDR3aa: CSVKRDSETQYF

j_gene: TRBJ2-3
v_gene: TRBV29-1
CDR3aa: CSGERSDTQYF